The 24 T cell receptor beta chains in this list originate from one sample, sequenced in a study of a mutant IDH1 vaccine in newly diagnosed glioma. Assay used: immunoSEQ multiplex PCR; TCRdb lists only in-frame clones, some missing. The table includes tens of thousands of clones, about four fifths detected once. For these TCRs, the target antigens are not known. As to time point: week 47, end of study. In the vaccine, a single dose held 300 ug of the mutant IDH1 20-mer peptide, along with topical imiquimod. The specimen comprised PBMCs, sampled from a glioma patient whose treatment included an IDH1 peptide vaccine. The receptor set was obtained from a woman in her 30s with glioma. Some clones in this sample may be carry-over from other donors' samples.

V usage is TRBV9 and J usage is TRBJ2-3; D ambiguous. Germline assignment: CDR1 SGDLS and CDR2 YYNGEE. Trimming pared 3 bases from V and 6 bases from J, leaving 11 bases between. The CDR3 length is 13 residues. CDR3 loop: CASSGGLGDTQYF. In DNA, the CDR3 is TGTGCCAGCAGCGGGGGTCTAGGGGATACGCAGTATTTT.

The chain has TRBV6-5 and TRBJ1-1; D not certain. This CDR3 has 13 residues. Trimming took off 5 bases at V and 0 bases at J, with 7 bases between the two ends. The V gene's germline CDR1 is MNHEY and CDR2 SVGAGI. CDR3 amino acids: CASSLDMNTEAFF. CDR3 DNA sequence: TGTGCCAGCAGTCTAGACATGAACACTGAAGCTTTCTTT.

V gene TRBV30 combines with J gene TRBJ1-2, with D hard to call. V dropped 0 bases and J dropped 4 bases, with 12 bases sitting between them. The CDR3 covers 14 residues. From germline, CDR1 is GTSNPN and CDR2 SVGIG (reference sequence). The CDR3 reads CAWSVGLGSYGYTF. The CDR3 nucleotides read TGTGCCTGGAGTGTAGGGCTGGGGAGCTATGGCTACACCTTC. The full variable domain, completed using reference TRBV30 and TRBJ1-2, is SQTIHQWPATLVQPVGSPLSLECTVEGTSNPNLYWYRQAAGRGLQLLFYSVGIGQISSEVPQNLSASRPQDRQFILSSKKLLLSDSGFYLCAWSVGLGSYGYTFGSGTRLTVV.

The chain uses TRBV29-1 and TRBJ1-4; D remains ambiguous. V lost 7 bases and J lost 3, with 9 bases in between. CDR3 length: 12 residues. CDR1 is SQVTM, CDR2 ANQGSEA, per germline. DNA of the CDR3: TGCAGCGCTGCCCGAGCTAATGAAAAACTGTTTTTT. Amino acid sequence: CSAARANEKLFF. Filled out from reference TRBV29-1 and TRBJ1-4, the complete variable domain reads SAVISQKPSRDICQRGTSLTIQCQVDSQVTMMFWYRQQPGQSLTLIATANQGSEATYESGFVIDKFPISRPNLTFSTLTVSNMSPEDSSIYLCSAARANEKLFFGSGTQLSVL.

There are a few counts of this clone. The chain couples TRBV5-6 to TRBJ2-2, with a tentative D call TRBD2 (6 bases). Germline CDR1 SGHDT, CDR2 YYEEEE. The V end lost 4 bases, the J end lost 5 bases, and 9 bases lay between the germline ends. This CDR3 has 13 residues. DNA for the CDR3: TGTGCCAGCAGCCCGGGGAGGACCGGGGAGCTGTTTTTT. Translating it yields CASSPGRTGELFF.

Only a few counts were recorded for this clone. The chain links TRBV6-1 to TRBJ1-2, with D unclear. This CDR3 is built from 12 residues. V dropped 7 bases and J dropped 4 bases, with 10 bases sitting between them. Germline V CDR1 and CDR2: MNHNS, SASEGT. The chain's CDR3 is CASTTLGYGYTF. The CDR3 DNA follows: TGTGCCAGCACTACGCTAGGCTATGGCTACACCTTC.

This clone showed up just a few times. This chain connects TRBV30 to TRBJ1-5, with D uncertain. The CDR3 has 15 residues. CDR1 is GTSNPN, CDR2 SVGIG, per germline (reference sequence). Trimming took off 0 bases at V and 0 bases at J, with 9 bases between the two ends. The CDR3 DNA reads as TGTGCCTGGAGTGTACGCGGGAATAGCAATCAGCCCCAGCATTTT. Protein product: CAWSVRGNSNQPQHF.

CDR3 protein: CASSAPSRKQYF. CDR3 DNA: TGTGCCTCCTCGGCCCCTTCGAGGAAGCAGTACTTC. The rearrangement links TRBV30 to TRBJ2-7; D unclear. The CDR3 sequence is 12 residues long. Germline-derived CDR1 and CDR2 are GTSNPN and SVGIG (reference sequence). Between the trimmed V and J ends, which lost 7 bases and 8 bases, there was a span of 18 bases. Combining the CDR3 with reference TRBV30 and TRBJ2-7 gives the whole variable domain SQTIHQWPATLVQPVGSPLSLECTVEGTSNPNLYWYRQAAGRGLQLLFYSVGIGQISSEVPQNLSASRPQDRQFILSSKKLLLSDSGFYLCASSAPSRKQYFGPGTRLTVT.

This clone showed up just a few times. This rearrangement joins TRBV4-2 to TRBJ1-5; TRBD1 is a possible D gene (5 bases). The V gene's germline CDR1 is LGHNA and CDR2 YNFKEQ. Trimming cost V 5 bases and J 2 bases, with 10 bases left between them. There are 14 residues in the CDR3. CDR3: CASSGTGGNQPQHF. The CDR3 bases are TGTGCCAGCAGCGGTACGGGGGGCAATCAGCCCCAGCATTTT.

CDR3 bases: TGTGCCAGCAGCCAAGAGGCCAGGGGGGGGAGAAACATTCAGTACTTC. This translates into CASSQEARGGRNIQYF. V usage is TRBV14 and J usage is TRBJ2-4; D possibly matches TRBD1 or TRBD2 (7 bases each). Trimming shortened V by 0 bases and J by 6 bases, and 15 bases separated the two germline ends. Germline lookup yields CDR1 SGHDN and CDR2 FVKESK. CDR3 length: 16 residues.

This clone occurred once. This chain joins TRBV6-1 and TRBJ2-5, with 8 bases matching TRBD1. CDR1 and CDR2 from the germline V gene are MNHNS and SASEGT. The CDR3 consists of 16 residues. V lost 2 bases and J lost 3; bases outside the gene matches: 8. The CDR3 region is CASSEQMGQAKETQYF. The CDR3 nucleotides read TGTGCCAGCAGTGAACAAATGGGACAGGCGAAAGAGACCCAGTACTTC.

The CDR3 loop reads CASSLSLAAYNEQFF. CDR3 DNA sequence: TGTGCCAGCAGTTTATCGCTAGCGGCCTACAATGAGCAGTTCTTC. The gene calls are TRBV27 and TRBJ2-1; 7 nucleotides line up with TRBD2. From germline, CDR1 is MNHEY and CDR2 SMNVEV (reference sequence). The CDR3 totals 15 residues. Trimming took 0 bases from V and 2 from J; bases not matched to a gene: 1.

The chain couples TRBV5-1 to TRBJ1-4, with 7 bases fitting TRBD1. Per germline, CDR1 SGHRS and CDR2 YFSETQ. The CDR3 sequence is 14 residues long. V lost 4 bases and J lost 5; bases outside the gene matches: 5. CDR3 nucleotide sequence: TGCGCCAGCAGCCTGGGACAGCGGAATGAAAAACTGTTTTTT. This codes for CASSLGQRNEKLFF.

This clone was observed a single time. The genes are TRBV5-4 and TRBJ2-7; 7 nucleotides line up with TRBD1. V was pared by 3 bases and J by 0 bases, with 6 bases of the junction left unmatched. Looked up from germline, CDR1 is SGHNT and CDR2 is YYREEE (reference sequence). The CDR3 extends over 15 amino acids. The CDR3 coding sequence is TGTGCCAGCAGCTCCCCGGACAGGAGCTCCTACGAGCAGTACTTC. It codes for CASSSPDRSSYEQYF. The complete variable domain, with remaining parts taken from reference TRBV5-4 and TRBJ2-7, reads ETGVTQSPTHLIKTRGQQVTLRCSSQSGHNTVSWYQQALGQGPQFIFQYYREEENGRGNFPPRFSGLQFPNYSSELNVNALELDDSALYLCASSSPDRSSYEQYFGPGTRLTVT.

The chain uses TRBV2 and TRBJ2-7; no firm D call. The germline CDR1 and CDR2 sequences are SNHLY and FYNNEI. The CDR3 covers 12 residues. V was cut by 5 bases and J by 2 bases, with 7 bases left in between. The CDR3 DNA follows: TGTGCCAGCAGTCCAACCCCCTACGAGCAGTACTTC. Protein product: CASSPTPYEQYF.

This clone has just a few counts. In DNA, the CDR3 is TGTGCCAGCAACATTACCGGGACAGGGGGCAATCAGCCCCAGCATTTT. This gives the protein CASNITGTGGNQPQHF. The gene calls are TRBV21-1 and TRBJ1-5; the D call of TRBD1 is as the table states it, not checked on the DNA. TRBV21-1 is a pseudogene. This CDR3 has 16 residues.

The rearrangement uses TRBV5-1 and TRBJ1-1, with D maybe TRBD1 (6 bases). The CDR3 extends over 13 amino acids. The ends were cut back, 2 bases at V and 3 bases at J, with 8 bases in the middle. Germline assignment: CDR1 SGHRS and CDR2 YFSETQ. In DNA form, the CDR3 reads TGCGCCAGCAGCTTTTCAGGGGACACTGAAGCTTTCTTT. Translated, it gives CASSFSGDTEAFF.

The V and J genes are TRBV2 and TRBJ1-2; the D gene is possibly TRBD1 (6 bases). CDR3 size: 16 residues. Trimming left V 4 bases short and J 5 bases short, with 20 bases between. Germline CDR1 reads SNHLY; CDR2 reads FYNNEI. This CDR3 is CASSGFNPQGWYGYTF. DNA of the CDR3: TGTGCCAGCAGTGGTTTTAATCCCCAGGGGTGGTATGGCTACACCTTC.

This clone is classed as medium-sized (0.01 to 0.1%). The chain employs TRBV21-1 and TRBJ1-1; TRBD1 is taken as the D call from the table, unchecked against the DNA. TRBV21-1 constitutes a pseudogene. The CDR3 contains 20 residues. This chain's CDR3 is CASSKCRDAGQSAMNTEAFF. CDR3 DNA: TGTGCCAGCAGCAAATGTAGGGACGCAGGACAGTCAGCCATGAACACTGAAGCTTTCTTT.

This chain joins TRBV11-2 and TRBJ2-7; D remains ambiguous. Germline CDR1 and CDR2: SGHAT and FQNNGV. V was trimmed by 3 bases and J by 3 bases, leaving 12 bases between them. This CDR3 spans 14 amino acids. The DNA for the CDR3 is TGTGCCAGCAGCTTCGCGTTCTCCCTCTACGAGCAGTACTTC. Its protein product is CASSFAFSLYEQYF. Full variable domain (remainder filled in from reference TRBV11-2 and TRBJ2-7): EAGVAQSPRYKIIEKRQSVAFWCNPISGHATLYWYQQILGQGPKLLIQFQNNGVVDDSQLPKDRFSAERLKGVDSTLKIQPAKLEDSAVYLCASSFAFSLYEQYFGPGTRLTVT.

The CDR3, as DNA: TGTGCCAGCAGCTTCAGGGGTGATCAGCCCCAGCATTTT. This codes for CASSFRGDQPQHF. The chain uses TRBV5-8 and TRBJ1-5, with D possibly being TRBD1 (6 bases). The CDR3 covers 13 residues. Looked up from germline, CDR1 is SGHTS and CDR2 is YDEGEE. Trimming shortened V by 2 bases and J by 5 bases, and 8 bases separated the two germline ends.

This chain uses TRBV29-1 with TRBJ2-2; TRBD1 might be the D (5 bases). Germline V gene lookup returns CDR1 SQVTM and CDR2 ANQGSEA. Trimming took off 4 bases at V and 2 bases at J, with 14 bases between the two ends. This CDR3 has 15 residues. The CDR3 here is CSVVGTGFNTGELFF. The CDR3 DNA is TGCAGCGTTGTGGGCACAGGTTTTAACACCGGGGAGCTGTTTTTT.

The chain has TRBV2 and TRBJ1-5, with D unclear. This CDR3 region has 15 residues. The germline V gene has CDR1 SNHLY and CDR2 FYNNEI. The V and J ends lost 6 bases and 0 bases respectively, with 12 bases between them. CDR3: CASSLDGYSNQPQHF. For the CDR3, the DNA is TGTGCCAGCAGCCTCGACGGTTATAGCAATCAGCCCCAGCATTTT.

This clone was seen only once. V gene TRBV29-1 combines with J gene TRBJ2-7; perhaps D is TRBD1 or TRBD2 (6 bases each). Germline V lookup: CDR1 SQVTM, CDR2 ANQGSEA. Trimming took 6 bases from V and 2 from J, leaving 17 bases between them. The CDR3 runs to 14 residues. The CDR3 protein is CSVPEGGGPYEQYF. CDR3 nucleotide sequence: TGCAGCGTCCCCGAGGGGGGAGGTCCCTACGAGCAGTACTTC.